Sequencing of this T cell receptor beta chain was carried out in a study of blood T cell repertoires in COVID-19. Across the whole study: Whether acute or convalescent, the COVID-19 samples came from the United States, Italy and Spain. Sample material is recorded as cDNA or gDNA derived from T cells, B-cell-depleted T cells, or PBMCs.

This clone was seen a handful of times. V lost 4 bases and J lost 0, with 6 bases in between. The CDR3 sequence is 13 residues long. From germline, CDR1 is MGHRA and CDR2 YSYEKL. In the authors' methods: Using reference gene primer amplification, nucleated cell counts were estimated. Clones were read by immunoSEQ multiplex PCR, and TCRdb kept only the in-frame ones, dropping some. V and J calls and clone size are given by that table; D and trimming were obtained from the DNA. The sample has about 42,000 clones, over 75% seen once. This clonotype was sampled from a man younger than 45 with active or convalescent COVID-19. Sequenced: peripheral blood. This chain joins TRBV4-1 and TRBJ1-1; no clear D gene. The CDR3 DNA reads TGCGCCAGCAGCCCTATCGTGAACACTGAAGCTTTCTTT. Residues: CASSPIVNTEAFF.